The T cell receptor (beta chain) under discussion was sequenced for a study of CD8 T cells in ankylosing spondylitis (dated by TCRdb to between 2016 and 2019). Broadly, across the study: The study profiled T cell receptor beta repertoires in healthy donors and ankylosing spondylitis patients to find disease-linked TCR variants. The whole study cohort included 108 healthy donors and about two dozen ankylosing spondylitis patients. Peripheral blood samples were taken, and synovial fluid was additionally collected from ankylosing spondylitis patients. What the work shows at the level of the full study, not this receptor alone: The disease-linked clones showed a CD8+ phenotype and occurred at relatively low frequencies in peripheral blood. Blood from ankylosing spondylitis patients appeared to be characterized by a TCR beta motif made up of several highly homologous amino acid variants. According to the report, matched synovial fluid samples from ankylosing spondylitis patients were significantly enriched for the disease-linked clones. Some of the motif variants had been reported before in the synovial fluid and blood of reactive arthritis patients, a finding that suggests common disease-initiation mechanisms.

V ends up 3 bases short and J 5 bases short, with an unmatched junction base count of 2. From a lookup of the germline V gene (reference sequence), CDR1 and CDR2 are SGHKS and YYEKEE. The CDR3 spans 12 residues, from the cysteine through the phenylalanine. CDR3 DNA is the only sequence kept; it has 36 bases, read in frame from the first base. This clonotype was observed a few times. It has no known antigen specificity. No clone much larger than this one lies a single base away; base qualities are absent. Reads for this sample came from an Illumina HiSeq 2500. TCR beta libraries were prepared by quantitative 5'-RACE with molecular barcodes. On the authors' methods: Disease-linked TCR variants were identified with a new computational method built on a probabilistic model of VDJ rearrangement. TCRdb's own reprocessing of the public reads used fastp at Q25 and MiXCR and kept productive beta chains. Rows merge per CDR3 protein into single entries with the most common DNA and genes. TCRdb assigned the V and J calls; the authors' analysis was not used. The sample table holds around 770,000 distinct CDR3 sequences, of which 15% to 20% were seen once. Clones ranked in the top ten supply 19% of the sample.

This receptor was taken from a male donor with ankylosing spondylitis. The sequence is built from TRBV5-5 and TRBJ2-7; TRBD1 fits 7 bases in the junction. The sequencing input was blood, either unsorted or a sorted T cell fraction (not recorded which). The sequence in DNA is TGTGCCAGCAGCTGGGACAGCCACGAGCAGTACTTC. Translation gives CASSWDSHEQYF.